This T cell receptor (beta chain) stems from a study of T-cell reconstitution after alpha-beta-depleted transplantation in children. This clonotype came up a few times. CDR1 and CDR2 (germline): KGHSH, LQKENI. The CDR3 extends over 13 amino acids. With V trimmed by 5 bases and J by 5 bases, 5 bases remained unmatched. The TCRbeta library was prepared with unique molecular identifiers. Each CDR3 protein gets one entry after TCRdb re-called the PCR reads with MiXCR. The data show 200,000 to 250,000 distinct CDR3 sequences, around 9.9% seen once. The sample was PBMCs, taken before TCRalphabeta/CD19-depleted stem cell transplant. This sequence was found in a child younger than two with acute myeloid leukemia, due to receive a stem cell transplant. The chain combines TRBV18 with TRBJ2-5, with 7 bases aligning to TRBD2. CDR3 loop: CASSERGVETQYF. The CDR3 DNA reads TGTGCCAGCTCAGAGCGGGGAGTTGAGACCCAGTACTTC.